This T cell receptor (beta chain) appears in the sequencing data of a study of blood T cells in healthy people across ages. Trimming stripped 2 bases from V and 1 base from J, with 6 bases between. The V gene's germline CDR1 is SGHTA and CDR2 FQGTGA. This CDR3 spans 13 amino acids. A J-beta primer mix and a sample-barcoded 5' primer were used in a second PCR of roughly 6 to 11 cycles. Any given sample supplied a minimum of 2.5 million CDR3-containing paired-end reads. One entry per CDR3 protein results from TCRdb running MiXCR on the 5' RACE reads. The top ten clones hold more than 15% of a sample with some 640,000 distinct CDR3 sequences, approximately 30% of them seen once.

The receptor was derived from a woman aged 80 or over in good health. Sequencing used blood. The rearrangement links TRBV7-3 to TRBJ2-7; D ambiguous. For the CDR3, the DNA is TGTGCCAGCAGCTTATGGGTGTCCTACGAGCAGTACTTC. Translated, it gives CASSLWVSYEQYF.